A single sample is the source of the 3 T cell receptor beta chains below, sequenced in a study of shared T cell receptors in the human thymus. Measured with immunoSEQ multiplex PCR; TCRdb has only the in-frame clones, and not every one. The sample has 700,000 or so clones, roughly 85% seen once; the top ten hold 0.008% to 0.011%. Separately, the same data were catalogued under a study of human thymus T cells.

Specimen: thymocytes. Receptor source: a girl less than two years old with a congenital heart defect.

The chain employs TRBV11-3 and TRBJ2-1, with D possibly TRBD1 on 5 matching bases. This CDR3 has 15 residues. V dropped 4 bases and J dropped 2 bases, with 12 bases sitting between them. Germline CDR1 is SGHNT and CDR2 is YENEEA. The DNA of the CDR3 is TGTGCCAGCAGCTCCCGCAGGGTCCCCTACAATGAGCAGTTCTTC. It codes for CASSSRRVPYNEQFF. Using reference TRBV11-3 and TRBJ2-1 for the parts outside the CDR3, the full variable domain is EAGVVQSPRYKIIEKKQPVAFWCNPISGHNTLYWYLQNLGQGPELLIRYENEEAVDDSQLPKDRFSAERLKGVDSTLKIQPAELGDSAVYLCASSSRRVPYNEQFFGPGTRLTVL.

The J gene is TRBJ1-2, the V gene TRBV7-2; TRBD1 agrees at 7 bases. V lost 4 bases to trimming and J lost 3 bases; unmatched junction nucleotides: 14. The germline CDR1 and CDR2 sequences are SGHTA and FQGNSA. This CDR3 has 17 amino acids. The CDR3 DNA reads as TGTGCCAGCAGCTCTGGTAGGCCACCTGACAGGGACTATGGCTACACCTTC. It is translated as CASSSGRPPDRDYGYTF.

This clone came up a few times. The V and J genes are TRBV6-1 and TRBJ1-6; the match to TRBD1 covers 8 bases. The V gene end was trimmed by 0 bases and the J gene end by 2 bases; junction bases not matched to a gene: 6. Germline V gives CDR1 MNHNS, CDR2 SASEGT. The CDR3 is 18 amino acids. The CDR3 sequence is CASSEAPDRGPYNSPLHF. The DNA for the CDR3 is TGTGCCAGCAGTGAAGCCCCCGACAGGGGACCCTATAATTCACCCCTCCACTTT.